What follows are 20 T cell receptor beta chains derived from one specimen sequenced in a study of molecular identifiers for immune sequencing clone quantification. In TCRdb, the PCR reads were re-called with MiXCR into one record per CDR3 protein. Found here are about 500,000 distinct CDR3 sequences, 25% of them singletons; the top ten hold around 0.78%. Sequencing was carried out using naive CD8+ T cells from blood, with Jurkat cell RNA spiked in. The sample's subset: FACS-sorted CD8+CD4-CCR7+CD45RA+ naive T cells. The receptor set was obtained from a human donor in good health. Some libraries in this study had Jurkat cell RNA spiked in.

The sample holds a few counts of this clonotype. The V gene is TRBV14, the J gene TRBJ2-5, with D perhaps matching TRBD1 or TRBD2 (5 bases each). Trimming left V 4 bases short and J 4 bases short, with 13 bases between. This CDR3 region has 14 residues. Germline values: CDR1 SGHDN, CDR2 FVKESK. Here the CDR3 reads CASSPGPAAETQYF. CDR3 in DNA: TGTGCCAGCAGCCCAGGGCCAGCGGCAGAGACCCAGTACTTC.

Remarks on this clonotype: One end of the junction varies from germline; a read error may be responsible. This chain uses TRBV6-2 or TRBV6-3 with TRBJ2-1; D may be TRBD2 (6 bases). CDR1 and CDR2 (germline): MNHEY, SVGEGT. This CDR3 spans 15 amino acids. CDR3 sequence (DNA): TGTGCCAGCAGATCCCGTAGCGGAACCTACAATGCGCAGTTCTTC. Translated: CASRSRSGTYNAQFF.

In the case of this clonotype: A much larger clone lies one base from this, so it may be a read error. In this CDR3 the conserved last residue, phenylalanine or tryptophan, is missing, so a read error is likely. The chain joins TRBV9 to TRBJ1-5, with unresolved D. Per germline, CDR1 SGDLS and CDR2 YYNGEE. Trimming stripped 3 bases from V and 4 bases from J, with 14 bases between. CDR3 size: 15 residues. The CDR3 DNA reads TGTGCCAGCAGCGGAGAGAACAGTGGAAATCAGCCCCAGCATTCT. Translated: CASSGENSGNQPQHS.

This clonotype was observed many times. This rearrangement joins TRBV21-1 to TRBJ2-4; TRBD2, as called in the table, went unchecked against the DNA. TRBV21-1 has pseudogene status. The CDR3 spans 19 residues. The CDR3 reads CASSKGKRLAGFAKNIQYF. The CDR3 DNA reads TGTGCCAGCAGCAAAGGAAAAAGACTAGCGGGGTTCGCCAAAAACATTCAGTACTTC.

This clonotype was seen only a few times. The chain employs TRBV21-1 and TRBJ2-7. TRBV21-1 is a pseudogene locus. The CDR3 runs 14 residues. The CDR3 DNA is TGTGCCAGCAGCTACGGACCGATCGCCTACGAGCAGTACTTC. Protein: CASSYGPIAYEQYF.

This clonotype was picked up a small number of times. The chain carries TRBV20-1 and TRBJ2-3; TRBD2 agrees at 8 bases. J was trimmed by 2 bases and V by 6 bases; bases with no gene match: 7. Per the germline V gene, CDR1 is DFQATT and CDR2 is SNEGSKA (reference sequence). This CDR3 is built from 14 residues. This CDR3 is CSAVRGGPTDTQYF. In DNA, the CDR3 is TGCAGTGCAGTACGGGGGGGCCCCACAGATACGCAGTATTTT.

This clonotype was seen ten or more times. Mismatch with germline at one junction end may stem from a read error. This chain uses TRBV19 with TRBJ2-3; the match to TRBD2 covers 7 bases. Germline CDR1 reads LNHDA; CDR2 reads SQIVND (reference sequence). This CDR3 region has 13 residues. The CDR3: CASSSGSTDTQYF. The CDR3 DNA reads TGTGCCAGCAGTAGCGGGAGCACAGATACGCAGTATTTT.

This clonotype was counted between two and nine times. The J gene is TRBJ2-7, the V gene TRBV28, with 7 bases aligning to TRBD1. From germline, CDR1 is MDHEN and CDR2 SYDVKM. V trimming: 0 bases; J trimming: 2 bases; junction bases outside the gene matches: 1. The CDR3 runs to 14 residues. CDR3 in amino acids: CASSLWGQTYEQYF. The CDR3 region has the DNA TGTGCCAGCAGTTTATGGGGACAGACCTACGAGCAGTACTTC.

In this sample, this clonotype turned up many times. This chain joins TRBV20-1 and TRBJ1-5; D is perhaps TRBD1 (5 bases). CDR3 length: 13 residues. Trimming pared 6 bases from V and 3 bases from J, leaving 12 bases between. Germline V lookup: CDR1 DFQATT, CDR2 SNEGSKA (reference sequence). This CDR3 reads CSAPGPYNQPQHF. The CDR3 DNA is TGCAGTGCCCCGGGACCCTACAATCAGCCCCAGCATTTT.

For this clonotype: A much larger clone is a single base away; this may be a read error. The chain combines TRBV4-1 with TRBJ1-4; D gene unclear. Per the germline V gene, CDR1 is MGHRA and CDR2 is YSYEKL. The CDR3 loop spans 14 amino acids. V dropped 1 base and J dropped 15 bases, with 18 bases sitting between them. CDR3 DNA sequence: TGCGCCAGCAGCCAAGGAGGGAGTCGGGGAGTGGTGTTTTTT. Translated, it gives CASSQGGSRGVVFF.

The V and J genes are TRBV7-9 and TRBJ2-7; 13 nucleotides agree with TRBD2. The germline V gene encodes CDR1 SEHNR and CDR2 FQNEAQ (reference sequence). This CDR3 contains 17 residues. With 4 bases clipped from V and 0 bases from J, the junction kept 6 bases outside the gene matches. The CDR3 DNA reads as TGTGCCAGCAGCTCGGGACTAGCGGGGTCCTACTCCTACGAGCAGTACTTC. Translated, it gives CASSSGLAGSYSYEQYF.

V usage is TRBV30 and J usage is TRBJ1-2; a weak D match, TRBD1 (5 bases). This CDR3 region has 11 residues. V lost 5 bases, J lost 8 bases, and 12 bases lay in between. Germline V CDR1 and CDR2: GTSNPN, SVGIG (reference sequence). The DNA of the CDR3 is TGTGCCTGGGGTTCCGGGGGAGGCTACACCTTC. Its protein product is CAWGSGGGYTF.

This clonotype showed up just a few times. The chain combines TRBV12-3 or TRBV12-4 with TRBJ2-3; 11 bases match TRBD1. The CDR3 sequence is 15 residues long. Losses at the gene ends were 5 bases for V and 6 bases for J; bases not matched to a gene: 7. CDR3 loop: CASSPQDRGRDTQYF. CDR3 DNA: TGTGCCAGCAGTCCTCAGGACAGGGGGCGGGATACGCAGTATTTT.

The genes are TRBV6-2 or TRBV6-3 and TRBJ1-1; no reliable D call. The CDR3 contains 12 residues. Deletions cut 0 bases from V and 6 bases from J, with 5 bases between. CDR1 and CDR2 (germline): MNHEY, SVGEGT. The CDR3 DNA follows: TGTGCCAGCAGTTACTCGATCTCTGAAGCTTTCTTT. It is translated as CASSYSISEAFF.

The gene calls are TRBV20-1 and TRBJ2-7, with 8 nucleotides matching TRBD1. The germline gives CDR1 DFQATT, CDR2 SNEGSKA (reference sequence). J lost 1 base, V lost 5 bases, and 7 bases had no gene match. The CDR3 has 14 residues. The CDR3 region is CSAANDRGSYEQYF. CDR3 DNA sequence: TGCAGTGCTGCAAATGACAGGGGTTCCTACGAGCAGTACTTC.

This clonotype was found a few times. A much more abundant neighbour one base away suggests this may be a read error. CDR3 sequence reads: CASSLVGGREQYF. The CDR3 nucleotides read TGTGCCAGCAGCTTGGTAGGTGGTCGCGAGCAGTACTTC. The chain employs TRBV5-4 and TRBJ2-7, with D hard to call. CDR3 size: 13 residues. V lost 0 bases, J lost 6 bases, and 10 bases lay in between. Germline V gives CDR1 SGHNT, CDR2 YYREEE (reference sequence).

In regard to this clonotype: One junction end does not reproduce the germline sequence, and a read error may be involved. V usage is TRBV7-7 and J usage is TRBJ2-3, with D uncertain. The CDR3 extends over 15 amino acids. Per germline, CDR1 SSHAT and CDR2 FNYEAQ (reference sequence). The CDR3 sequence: CASSLPPLGTDTQYF. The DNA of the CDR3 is TGTGCTAGCAGCTTACCCCCCCTAGGAACAGATACGCAGTATTTT.

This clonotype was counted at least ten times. CDR3 nucleotide sequence: TGTGCCAGCAGCTTATGGAACTATGGCTACACCTTC. This translates into CASSLWNYGYTF. V usage is TRBV7-2 and J usage is TRBJ1-2; D is unclear. The V gene lost 2 bases and the J gene lost 2 bases, with 3 bases spanning the gap. In germline, CDR1 is SGHTA, CDR2 FQGNSA. The CDR3 extends over 12 amino acids.

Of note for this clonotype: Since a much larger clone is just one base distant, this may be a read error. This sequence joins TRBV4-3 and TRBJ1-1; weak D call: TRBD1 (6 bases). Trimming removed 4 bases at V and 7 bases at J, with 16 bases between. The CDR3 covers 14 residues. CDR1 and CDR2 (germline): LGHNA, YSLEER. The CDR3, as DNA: TGCGCCAGCAGCCGAAACGACAGGAACCTTGAAGCTTTCTTT. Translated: CASSRNDRNLEAFF.

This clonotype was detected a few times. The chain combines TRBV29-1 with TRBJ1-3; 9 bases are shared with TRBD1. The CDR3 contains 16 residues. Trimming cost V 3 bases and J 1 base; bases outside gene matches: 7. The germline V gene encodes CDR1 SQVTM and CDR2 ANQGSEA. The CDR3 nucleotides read TGCAGCGTTGATTCGGGACAGGGTCCTTCTGGAAACACCATATATTTT. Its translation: CSVDSGQGPSGNTIYF.